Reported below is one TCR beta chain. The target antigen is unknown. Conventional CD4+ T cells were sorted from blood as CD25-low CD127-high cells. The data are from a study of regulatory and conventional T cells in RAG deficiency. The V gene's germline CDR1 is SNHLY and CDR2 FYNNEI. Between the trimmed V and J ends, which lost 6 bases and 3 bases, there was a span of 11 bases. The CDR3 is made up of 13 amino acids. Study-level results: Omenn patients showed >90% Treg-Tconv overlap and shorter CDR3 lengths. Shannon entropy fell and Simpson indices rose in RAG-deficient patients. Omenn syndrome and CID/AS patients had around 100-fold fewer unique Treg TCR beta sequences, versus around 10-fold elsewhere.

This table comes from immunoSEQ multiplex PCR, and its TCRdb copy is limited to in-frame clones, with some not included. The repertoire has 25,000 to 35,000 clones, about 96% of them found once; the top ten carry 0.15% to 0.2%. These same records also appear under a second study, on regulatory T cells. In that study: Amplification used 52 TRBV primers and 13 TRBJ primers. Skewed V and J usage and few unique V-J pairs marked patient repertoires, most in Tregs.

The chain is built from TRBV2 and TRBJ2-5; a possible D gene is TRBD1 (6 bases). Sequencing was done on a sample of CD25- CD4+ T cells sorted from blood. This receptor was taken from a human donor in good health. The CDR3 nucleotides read TGTGCCAGCAGATTCAGGGGAGAAGAGACCCAGTACTTC. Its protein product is CASRFRGEETQYF.